This TCR beta chain was documented in a study of cytomegalovirus exposure and HLA in healthy donors. The PCR contained 60 Vbeta and 13 Jbeta primers. Measured with immunoSEQ multiplex PCR; TCRdb has only the in-frame clones, and not every one. The sample carries some 32,000 clones, 85% to 90% recorded once. To note about this clone: One junction end disagrees with the germline gene, perhaps due to a read error.

Germline V gene lookup returns CDR1 LNHDA and CDR2 SQIVND (reference sequence). CDR3 length: 11 residues. The sequencing input was PBMCs. The chain links TRBV19 to TRBJ2-1, with D uncertain. The TCR sequence derives from a boy aged 5-17 years in good health and CMV-seronegative. CDR3 residues: CASSRYSEQFF. CDR3 nucleotide sequence: TGTGCCAGTAGTCGGTACAGTGAGCAGTTCTTC.